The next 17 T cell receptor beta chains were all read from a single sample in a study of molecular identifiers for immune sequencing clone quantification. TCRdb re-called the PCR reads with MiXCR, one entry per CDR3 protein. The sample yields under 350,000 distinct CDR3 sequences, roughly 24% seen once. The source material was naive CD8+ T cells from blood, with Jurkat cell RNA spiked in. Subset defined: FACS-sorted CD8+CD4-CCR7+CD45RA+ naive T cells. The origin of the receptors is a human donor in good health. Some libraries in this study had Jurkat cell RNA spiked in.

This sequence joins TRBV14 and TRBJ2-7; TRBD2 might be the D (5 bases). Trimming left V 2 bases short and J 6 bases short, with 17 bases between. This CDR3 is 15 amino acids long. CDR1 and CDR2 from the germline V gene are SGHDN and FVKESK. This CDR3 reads CASSQFTGIDSEQYF. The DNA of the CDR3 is TGTGCCAGCAGCCAATTCACCGGGATTGATAGCGAGCAGTACTTC.

DNA for the CDR3: TGTGCCAGCAGCTTAGGAGGGATGGGCGCTGAAGCTTTCTTT. Amino acids: CASSLGGMGAEAFF. V is TRBV7-9 and J is TRBJ1-1; no definite D call. Germline CDR1 reads SEHNR; CDR2 reads FQNEAQ (reference sequence). This CDR3 comprises 14 residues. The germline V and J ends were trimmed by 1 base and 6 bases, with 12 bases remaining between them.

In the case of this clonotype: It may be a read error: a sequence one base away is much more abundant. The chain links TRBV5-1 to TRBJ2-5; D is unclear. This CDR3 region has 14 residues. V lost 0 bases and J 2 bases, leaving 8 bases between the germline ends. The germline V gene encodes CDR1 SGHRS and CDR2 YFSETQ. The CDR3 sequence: CASSLDRRQETQYF. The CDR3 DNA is TGCGCCAGCAGCTTGGACAGACGGCAAGAGACCCAGTACTTC. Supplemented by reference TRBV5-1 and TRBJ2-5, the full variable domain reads KAGVTQTPRYLIKTRGQQVTLSCSPISGHRSVSWYQQTPGQGLQFLFEYFSETQRNKGNFPGRFSGRQFSNSRSEMNVSTLELGDSALYLCASSLDRRQETQYFGPGTRLLVL.

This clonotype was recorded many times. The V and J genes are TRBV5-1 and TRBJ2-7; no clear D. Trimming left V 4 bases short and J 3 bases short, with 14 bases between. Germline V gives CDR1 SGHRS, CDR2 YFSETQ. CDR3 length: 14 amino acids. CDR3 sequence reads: CASSPVSDYYEQYF. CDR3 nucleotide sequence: TGCGCCAGCAGCCCGGTCTCAGATTACTACGAGCAGTACTTC.

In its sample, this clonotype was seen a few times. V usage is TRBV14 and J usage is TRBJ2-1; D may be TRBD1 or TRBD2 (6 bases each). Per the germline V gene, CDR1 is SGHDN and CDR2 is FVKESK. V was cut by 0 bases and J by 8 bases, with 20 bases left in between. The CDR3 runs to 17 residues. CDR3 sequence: CASSQDWGAGKDDEQFF. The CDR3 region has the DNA TGTGCCAGCAGCCAAGATTGGGGGGCAGGGAAGGACGATGAGCAGTTCTTC.

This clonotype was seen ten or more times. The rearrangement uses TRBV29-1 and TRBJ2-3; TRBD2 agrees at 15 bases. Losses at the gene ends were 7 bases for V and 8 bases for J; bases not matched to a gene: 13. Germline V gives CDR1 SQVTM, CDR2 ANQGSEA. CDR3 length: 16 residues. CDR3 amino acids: CSALGLAGGFVGTQYF. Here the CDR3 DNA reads TGCAGCGCCCTGGGACTAGCGGGAGGTTTTGTCGGTACGCAGTATTTT.

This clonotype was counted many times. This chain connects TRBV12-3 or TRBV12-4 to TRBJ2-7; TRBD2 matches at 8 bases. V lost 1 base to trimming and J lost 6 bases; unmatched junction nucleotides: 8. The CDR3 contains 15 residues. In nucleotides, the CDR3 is TGTGCCAGCAGTTTAGGTGGTAGCGGGGAAGCCGAGCAGTACTTC. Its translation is CASSLGGSGEAEQYF.

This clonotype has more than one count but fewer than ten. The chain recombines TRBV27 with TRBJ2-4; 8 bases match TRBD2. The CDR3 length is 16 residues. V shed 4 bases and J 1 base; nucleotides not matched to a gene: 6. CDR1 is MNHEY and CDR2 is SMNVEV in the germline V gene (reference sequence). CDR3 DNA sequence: TGTGCCAGCAGTTCCCCAGCGGGGGAGGCCAAAAACATTCAGTACTTC. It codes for CASSSPAGEAKNIQYF.

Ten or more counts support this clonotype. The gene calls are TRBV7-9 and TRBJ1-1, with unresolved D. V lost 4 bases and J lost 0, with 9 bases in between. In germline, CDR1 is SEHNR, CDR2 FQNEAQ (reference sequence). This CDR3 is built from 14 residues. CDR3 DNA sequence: TGTGCCAGCAGCTCAAAAGACATGAACACTGAAGCTTTCTTT. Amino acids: CASSSKDMNTEAFF.

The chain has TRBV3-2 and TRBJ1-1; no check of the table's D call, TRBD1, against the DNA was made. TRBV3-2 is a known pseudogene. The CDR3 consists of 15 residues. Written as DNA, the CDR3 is TGTGCCAGCAGCCAAGAAGGGGGCCCCAACACTGAAGCTTTCTTT. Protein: CASSQEGGPNTEAFF.

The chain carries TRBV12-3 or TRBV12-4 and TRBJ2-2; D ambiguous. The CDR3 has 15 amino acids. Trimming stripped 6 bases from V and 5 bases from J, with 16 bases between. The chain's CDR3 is CASRPPWDGTGELFF. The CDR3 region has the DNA TGTGCCAGCAGACCCCCGTGGGATGGTACCGGGGAGCTGTTTTTT.

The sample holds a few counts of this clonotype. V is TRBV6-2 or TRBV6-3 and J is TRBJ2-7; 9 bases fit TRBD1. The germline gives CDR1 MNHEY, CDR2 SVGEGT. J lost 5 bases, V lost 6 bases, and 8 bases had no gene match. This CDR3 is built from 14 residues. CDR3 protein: CASRSDRGWDEQYF. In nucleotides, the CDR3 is TGTGCCAGCAGATCGGACAGGGGTTGGGACGAGCAGTACTTC.

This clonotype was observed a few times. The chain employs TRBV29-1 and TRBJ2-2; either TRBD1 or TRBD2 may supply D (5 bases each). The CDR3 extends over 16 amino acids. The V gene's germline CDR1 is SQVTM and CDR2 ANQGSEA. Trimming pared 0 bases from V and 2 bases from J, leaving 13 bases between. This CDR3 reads CSVEDRGRTNTGELFF. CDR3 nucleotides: TGCAGCGTTGAAGATAGGGGACGGACCAACACCGGGGAGCTGTTTTTT.

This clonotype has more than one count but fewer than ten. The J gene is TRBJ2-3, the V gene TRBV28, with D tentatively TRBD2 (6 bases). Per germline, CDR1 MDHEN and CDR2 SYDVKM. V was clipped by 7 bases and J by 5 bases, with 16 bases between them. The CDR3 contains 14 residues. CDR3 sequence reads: CASIPAGGGDTQYF. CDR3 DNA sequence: TGTGCCAGCATCCCAGCGGGTGGGGGAGATACGCAGTATTTT. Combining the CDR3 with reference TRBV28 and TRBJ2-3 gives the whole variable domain DVKVTQSSRYLVKRTGEKVFLECVQDMDHENMFWYRQDPGLGLRLIYFSYDVKMKEKGDIPEGYSVSREKKERFSLILESASTNQTSMYLCASIPAGGGDTQYFGPGTRLTVL.

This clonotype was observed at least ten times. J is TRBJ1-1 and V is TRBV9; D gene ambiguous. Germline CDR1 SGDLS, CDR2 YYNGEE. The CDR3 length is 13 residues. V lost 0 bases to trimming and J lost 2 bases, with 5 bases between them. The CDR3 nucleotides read TGTGCCAGCAGCGTAGGAGCTAACACTGAAGCTTTCTTT. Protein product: CASSVGANTEAFF.

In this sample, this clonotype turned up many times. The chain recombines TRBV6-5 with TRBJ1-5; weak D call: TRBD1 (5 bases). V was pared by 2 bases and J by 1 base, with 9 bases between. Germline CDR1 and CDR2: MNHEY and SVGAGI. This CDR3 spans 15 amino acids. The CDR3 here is CASSYGQGSNQPQHF. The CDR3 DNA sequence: TGTGCCAGCAGTTACGGGCAGGGAAGCAATCAGCCCCAGCATTTT.

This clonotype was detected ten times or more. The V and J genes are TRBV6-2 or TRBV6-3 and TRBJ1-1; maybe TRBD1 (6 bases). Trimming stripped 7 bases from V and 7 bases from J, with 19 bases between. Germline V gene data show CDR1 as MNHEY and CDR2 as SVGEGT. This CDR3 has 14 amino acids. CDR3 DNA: TGTGCCAGCACCACCGGCAGGGGCGGTGGTGAAGCTTTCTTT. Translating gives CASTTGRGGGEAFF.